This T cell receptor beta chain was captured in a study of post-analysis software for immune sequencing data. At the level of the study: Several disease courses (relapsing-remitting, secondary progressive and progressive-relapsing) of multiple sclerosis were included.

Presence of unique molecular identifiers characterized the TCR beta cDNA libraries. TCRdb ran MiXCR on the PCR reads and lists one entry per CDR3 protein. The table records roughly 540,000 distinct CDR3 sequences, around 31% of them present only once. This clonotype was seen a few times. Its antigen is currently unknown. Study outcomes and limitations: Those samples that were prepared in the same batch co-clustered strongly by F measure. Patients carried several TRBV segments more frequently than controls did, and TRBV5-6, TRBV5-1 and TRBV20-1 were among them.

The CDR3 has 14 residues. Germline V gene data show CDR1 as SGHRS and CDR2 as YFSETQ. V lost 4 bases and J 0 bases, leaving 11 bases between the germline ends. The rearrangement links TRBV5-1 to TRBJ2-7; no clear D. This receptor was obtained from a girl between 2 and 17 years old with multiple sclerosis. The material sequenced was blood. The CDR3 nucleotides are TGCGCCAGCAGCCCCCCGGGCGGCTCCTACGAGCAGTACTTC. This translates into CASSPPGGSYEQYF.